The sequence of this TCR beta chain was determined in a study of CD8 T cells in Susac syndrome. General study points: Among active patients and in TEMRA cells, CD8+ clonal expansion in Susac reached its peak.

Details on this clonotype: Its antigen is not identified.

Both CD4+ and CD8+ T cells were negatively isolated, and TEMRA cells underwent FACS enrichment. It was with random hexamers that about 0.45 to 1 ug RNA was reverse transcribed. TCR beta CDR3 was amplified by immunoSEQ covering 54 Vbeta and 13 Jbeta. TCRdb used MiXCR to reprocess the immunoSEQ multiplex PCR reads, holding one entry per CDR3 protein. There are approximately 79,000 distinct CDR3 sequences in the sample; over 85% occur only once, and approximately 0.5% lies in the top ten. The length of the CDR3 is 13 residues. The V end lost 4 bases, the J end lost 6 bases, and 13 bases lay between the germline ends. Germline V CDR1 and CDR2: SNHLY, FYNNEI.

The chain couples TRBV2 to TRBJ2-7; D uncertain. Sequencing was performed on CD8+ T cells from PBMCs. This sequence originates from a human donor with Susac syndrome. The CDR3 nucleotides are TGTGCCAGCAGTGGCCCCCCTCCAGGCGAGCAGTACTTC. Encoded protein: CASSGPPPGEQYF. Full variable domain (outside the CDR3, taken from reference TRBV2 and TRBJ2-7): EPEVTQTPSHQVTQMGQEVILRCVPISNHLYFYWYRQILGQKVEFLVSFYNNEISEKSEIFDDQFSVERPDGSNFTLKIRSTKLEDSAMYFCASSGPPPGEQYFGPGTRLTVT.